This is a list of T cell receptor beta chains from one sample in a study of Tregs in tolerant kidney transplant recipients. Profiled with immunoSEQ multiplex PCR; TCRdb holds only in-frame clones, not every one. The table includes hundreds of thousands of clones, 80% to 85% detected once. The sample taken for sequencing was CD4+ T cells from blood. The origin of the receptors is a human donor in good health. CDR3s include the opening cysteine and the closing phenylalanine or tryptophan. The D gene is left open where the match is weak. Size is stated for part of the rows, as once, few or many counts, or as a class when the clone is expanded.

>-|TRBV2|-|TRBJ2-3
TGTGCCAGCCATGGGACCGCTAGCACAGATACGCAGTATTTT
CASHGTASTDTQYF
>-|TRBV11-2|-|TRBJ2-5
TGTGCCAGCAGCGGCAGGGTCGGGGAGACCCAGTACTTC
CASSGRVGETQYF
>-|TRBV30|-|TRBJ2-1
TGTGCCTGGAGTGACTACAGGAAAGGAGAGCAGTTCTTC
CAWSDYRKGEQFF
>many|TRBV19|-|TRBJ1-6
TGTGCCAGTAGTATTATGGGAAGGGGCTATAATTCACCCCTCCACTTT
CASSIMGRGYNSPLHF
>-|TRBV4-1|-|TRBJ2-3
TGCGCCAGCAGCCCCTCTCGGCCTAGCGCAGATACGCAGTATTTT
CASSPSRPSADTQYF
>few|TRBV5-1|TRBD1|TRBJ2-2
TGCGCCAGCAGCCGTACAGGGGCCATGAACACCGGGGAGCTGTTTTTT
CASSRTGAMNTGELFF
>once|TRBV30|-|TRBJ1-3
TGTGCCTGGAAAACAGAGGGGCGAAACACCATATATTTT
CAWKTEGRNTIYF
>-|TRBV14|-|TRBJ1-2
TGTGCCAGCAGCCAAGTTTCGGGGGGTCTTAGCTATGGCTACACCTTC
CASSQVSGGLSYGYTF
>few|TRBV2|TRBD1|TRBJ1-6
TGTGCCAGCAAGCCGGGACAGGAGGGTTCACCCCTCCACTTT
CASKPGQEGSPLHF
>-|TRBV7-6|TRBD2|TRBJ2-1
TGTGCCAGCAGCTCACCCAGCGGGAGGGCCGTCAATGAGCAGTTCTTC
CASSSPSGRAVNEQFF
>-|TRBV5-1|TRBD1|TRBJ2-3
TGCGCCAGCAGCTTACCCGGGACAGGGAGCACAGATACGCAGTATTTT
CASSLPGTGSTDTQYF
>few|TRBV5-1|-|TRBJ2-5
TGCGCCAGCAGCTCCGAGGGGGGGGAAGAGACCCAGTACTTC
CASSSEGGEETQYF
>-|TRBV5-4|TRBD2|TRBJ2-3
TGTGCCAGCAGACGACAACTAGCGGGAGGGGGCACAGATACGCAGTATTTT
CASRRQLAGGGTDTQYF
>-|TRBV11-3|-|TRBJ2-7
TGTGCCAGCAGCCTACGGACGGGTTACACCTACGAGCAGTACTTC
CASSLRTGYTYEQYF
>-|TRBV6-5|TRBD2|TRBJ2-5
TGTGCCAGCAGTTACCCTAGCGGGGGGGTCAAAGAGACCCAGTACTTC
CASSYPSGGVKETQYF
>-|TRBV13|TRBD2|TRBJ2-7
TGTGCCAGCAGCTTGGGAGGGGTTGGTTACGAGCAGTACTTC
CASSLGGVGYEQYF
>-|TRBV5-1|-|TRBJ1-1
TGCGCCAGCAGCTTGAAAGGGGGCACTGAAGCTTTCTTT
CASSLKGGTEAFF
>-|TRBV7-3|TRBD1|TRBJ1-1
TGTGCCAGCAGCCAGGGACAGGGTCACACTGAAGCTTTCTTT
CASSQGQGHTEAFF
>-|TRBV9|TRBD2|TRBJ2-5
TGTGCCAGCAGCGTAGGAACTAGCGGGACGTACCAAGAGACCCAGTACTTC
CASSVGTSGTYQETQYF
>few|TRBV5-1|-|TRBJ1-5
TGCGCCAGCAGCTTGGCCCCAAGGACAGTAAATAGCAATCAGCCCCAGCATTTT
CASSLAPRTVNSNQPQHF
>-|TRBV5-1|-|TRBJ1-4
TGCGCCAGCAGCCTGACGACCCCTAATGAAAAACTGTTTTTT
CASSLTTPNEKLFF
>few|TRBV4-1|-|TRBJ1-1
TGCGCCAGCAGCCCTCTCAGTAGGCGGGGGCGGGTGCGGTTCTTT
CASSPLSRRGRVRFF
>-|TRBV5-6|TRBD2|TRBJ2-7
TGTGCCAGCAGCTTGGGGCTAGCGGGAGCCCCCTCCTACGAGCAGTACTTC
CASSLGLAGAPSYEQYF
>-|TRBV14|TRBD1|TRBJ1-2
TGTGCCAGCAGCCCGGGGGGGTCGACAGGGCATGGCTACACCTTC
CASSPGGSTGHGYTF
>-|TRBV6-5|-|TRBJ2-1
TGTGCCAGCCGGGGGGGACAGGTGTCCCATGAGCAGTTCTTC
CASRGGQVSHEQFF
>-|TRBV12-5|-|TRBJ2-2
TGTGCTAGTGGTGCGACTAGCGGGGAGCTGTTTTTT
CASGATSGELFF
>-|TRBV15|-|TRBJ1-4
TGTGCCACCAGCAGAGACCGTACTAATGAAAAACTGTTTTTT
CATSRDRTNEKLFF
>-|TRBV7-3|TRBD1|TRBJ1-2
TGTGCCAGCAGCTTAAACGGACAGGGTGCCTATGGCTACACCTTC
CASSLNGQGAYGYTF
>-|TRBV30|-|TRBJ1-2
TGTGCCTGGAGTGTGGGTCGCAGGAACTATGGCTACACCTTC
CAWSVGRRNYGYTF
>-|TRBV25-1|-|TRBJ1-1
TGTGCCAGCAGTGCCAGGACTGAAGCTTTCTTT
CASSARTEAFF
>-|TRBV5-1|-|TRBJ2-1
TGCGCCAGCAGCTTGGCCCGGGGGAACGGTAACAATGAGCAGTTCTTC
CASSLARGNGNNEQFF
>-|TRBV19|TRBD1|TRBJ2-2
TGTGCCAGTAGTTCACCGGGACAGAGGCGGACCGGGGAGCTGTTTTTT
CASSSPGQRRTGELFF
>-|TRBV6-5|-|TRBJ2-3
TGTGCCAGCAGATTGGGGGATACGCAGTATTTT
CASRLGDTQYF
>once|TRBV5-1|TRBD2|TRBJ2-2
TGCGCCAGCAGCTACCTAGCGGGAGGGCCTAGCACCGGGGAGCTGTTTTTT
CASSYLAGGPSTGELFF
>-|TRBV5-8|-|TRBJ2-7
TGTGCCAGCAGCCTCCTGGGCAGCCGAGGGTACGAGCAGTACTTC
CASSLLGSRGYEQYF
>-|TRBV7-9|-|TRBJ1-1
TGTGCCAGCAGCTTAGGGACTCTGGGACGAGCGAACACTGAAGCTTTCTTT
CASSLGTLGRANTEAFF
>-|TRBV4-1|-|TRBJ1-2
TGCGCCAGCAGCCAAGCTAGAGCGGGGAACTATGGCTACACCTTC
CASSQARAGNYGYTF
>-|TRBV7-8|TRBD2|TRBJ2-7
TGTGCCAGCAGCCCGAATCGGCTAGCGGAGAAATCCTCCTACGAGCAGTACTTC
CASSPNRLAEKSSYEQYF
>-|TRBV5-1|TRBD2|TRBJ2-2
TGCGCCAGCAGCCCCCGGGGGGGTGGCACCGGGGAGCTGTTTTTT
CASSPRGGGTGELFF
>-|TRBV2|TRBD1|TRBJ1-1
TGTGCCAGCAGTTCCACAGGGGGGGACACTGAAGCTTTCTTT
CASSSTGGDTEAFF
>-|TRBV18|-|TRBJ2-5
TGTGCCAGCTCTCTCTCGGATCAAGAGACCCAGTACTTC
CASSLSDQETQYF
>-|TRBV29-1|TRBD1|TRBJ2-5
TGCAGCGTTGACAGGGACAGGGCCCTCCAAGAGACCCAGTACTTC
CSVDRDRALQETQYF